Shown below are 10 T cell receptor beta chains from a single sample sequenced in a study of persistence of HIV-infected CD4 T cells. The immunoSEQ assay was version 4, run in survey mode. The assay was immunoSEQ multiplex PCR, and TCRdb's table has in-frame clones only and misses some. The profile covers over 25,000 clones, with roughly 82% appearing a single time and roughly 0.86% taken by the ten largest. Lysates of CMV-infected fibroblasts at 9 to 10 ug/mL stimulated these cells. Sorted nonresponding memory CD4+ T cells were CD40L-negative, CD69-negative, CD45RO-high. Antigens of these TCRs are unknown. The sample here was CD4+ T cells sorted from PBMCs after roughly 18-hour stimulation, taken from a patient who received antiretroviral therapy. The receptors come from an adult man with HIV who was CMV-seropositive.

V usage is TRBV6-2 or TRBV6-3 and J usage is TRBJ1-1; possibly TRBD1 for D (6 bases). The CDR3 is made up of 16 amino acids. V gave up 5 bases and J gave up 3 bases, with 19 bases separating them. Germline V gene data show CDR1 as MNHEY and CDR2 as SVGEGT. CDR3 sequence reads: CASSRRQLHRDTEAFF. The CDR3 region has the DNA TGTGCCAGCAGTCGTCGTCAACTACACAGGGACACTGAAGCTTTCTTT.

The V gene is TRBV5-5, the J gene TRBJ1-1, with D tentatively TRBD1 (6 bases). V lost 4 bases and J 5 bases, leaving 21 bases between the germline ends. CDR3 length equals 16 residues. Germline CDR1 SGHKS, CDR2 YYEKEE (reference sequence). The CDR3 reads CASSLRDTRGMTEAFF. DNA for the CDR3: TGTGCCAGCAGCCTCCGGGACACCCGAGGAATGACTGAAGCTTTCTTT.

The V call is TRBV7-8, the J call TRBJ1-2; D call uncertain. Trimming stripped 3 bases from V and 0 bases from J, with 8 bases between. Germline V gives CDR1 SGHVS, CDR2 FQNEAQ. The CDR3 runs to 14 residues. This CDR3 is CASSLTRSNYGYTF. In nucleotides, the CDR3 is TGTGCCAGCAGCTTGACGCGGTCTAACTATGGCTACACCTTC.

The CDR3 DNA follows: TGCAGTGCTAGAGTGTGGGACATTCAGTACTTC. It translates to CSARVWDIQYF. V usage is TRBV20-1 and J usage is TRBJ2-4; D is uncertain. V lost 1 base and J 8 bases, leaving 6 bases between the germline ends. Germline V CDR1 and CDR2: DFQATT, SNEGSKA (reference sequence). The CDR3 extends over 11 amino acids.

The V and J genes are TRBV30 and TRBJ1-6; 9 bases fit TRBD1. Germline CDR1 reads GTSNPN; CDR2 reads SVGIG (reference sequence). The V gene end was trimmed by 2 bases and the J gene end by 0 bases; junction bases not matched to a gene: 8. The CDR3 is made up of 18 amino acids. CDR3 residues: CAWSPRDRAYSYNSPLHF. CDR3 bases: TGTGCCTGGAGTCCACGGGACAGGGCTTACTCCTATAATTCACCCCTCCACTTT.

The rearrangement links TRBV3-1 (or the pseudogene TRBV3-2) to TRBJ2-5; D tentatively reads TRBD1 or TRBD2 (5 bases each). Per germline, CDR1 LGHDT and CDR2 YNNKEL (reference sequence). V was trimmed by 1 base and J by 7 bases, leaving 13 bases between them. The CDR3 extends over 14 amino acids. The CDR3 DNA reads as TGTGCCAGCAGCCAAGGCCGGGGACGTAGGACCCAGTACTTC. Protein sequence: CASSQGRGRRTQYF.

This clone has more than one count but fewer than ten. The rearrangement joins TRBV3-1 (or the pseudogene TRBV3-2) to TRBJ2-7, with D unclear. The germline V gene encodes CDR1 LGHDT and CDR2 YNNKEL (reference sequence). V shed 0 bases and J shed 3 bases, with 12 bases lying between them. The CDR3 spans 15 residues. CDR3 bases: TGTGCCAGCAGCCAAGATTCCTTCGGGCGCTACGAGCAGTACTTC. Protein: CASSQDSFGRYEQYF.

The genes are TRBV19 and TRBJ1-4; D possibly corresponds to TRBD1 (5 bases). The ends were cut back, 6 bases at V and 7 bases at J, with 18 bases in the middle. The germline V gene has CDR1 LNHDA and CDR2 SQIVND (reference sequence). The CDR3 is 15 amino acids. CDR3 sequence reads: CASRRQTSGSEKLFF. CDR3 nucleotide sequence: TGTGCCAGTAGGAGACAGACATCCGGGAGTGAAAAACTGTTTTTT.

The gene calls are TRBV5-1 and TRBJ2-3; the D is unclear. The V end lost 1 base, the J end lost 3 bases, and 9 bases lay between the germline ends. CDR3 length: 14 residues. The germline V gene has CDR1 SGHRS and CDR2 YFSETQ. CDR3 region: CASSLSSPTDTQYF. The CDR3 region has the DNA TGCGCCAGCAGCTTGTCTTCCCCGACAGATACGCAGTATTTT.

The sample holds one count of this clone. This chain uses TRBV30 with TRBJ2-5; 8 nucleotides align to TRBD1. With 7 bases clipped from V and 3 bases from J, the junction kept 1 base outside the gene matches. The germline CDR1 and CDR2 sequences are GTSNPN and SVGIG (reference sequence). The CDR3 covers 11 residues. CDR3 nucleotide sequence: TGTGCCTCGACAGGGGAAGAGACCCAGTACTTC. Protein: CASTGEETQYF.